This T cell receptor beta chain stems from a study of T cell responses to AZD1222 COVID-19 vaccine. Study-level points and caveats: Targets within unmutated variant regions were reportedly found for nearly half of spike-specific TCRs.

V lost 1 base and J lost 2, with 8 bases in between. CDR1 is LGHNA and CDR2 is YNFKEQ in the germline V gene. The CDR3 has 14 amino acids. Generated by immunoSEQ multiplex PCR, the TCRdb table keeps only in-frame clones and is missing some. The sample lists around 160,000 clones; about 90% were seen once. Remarks on this clone: The target antigen is unknown.

This material consisted of peripheral blood, taken on day 0 of MenACWY control vaccination. The chain carries TRBV4-2 and TRBJ1-2, with unresolved D. The clonotype was recovered from an adult in good health. The CDR3 nucleotides are TGTGCCAGCAGCCAAGGTCGACTAAACTATGGCTACACCTTC. It encodes CASSQGRLNYGYTF.